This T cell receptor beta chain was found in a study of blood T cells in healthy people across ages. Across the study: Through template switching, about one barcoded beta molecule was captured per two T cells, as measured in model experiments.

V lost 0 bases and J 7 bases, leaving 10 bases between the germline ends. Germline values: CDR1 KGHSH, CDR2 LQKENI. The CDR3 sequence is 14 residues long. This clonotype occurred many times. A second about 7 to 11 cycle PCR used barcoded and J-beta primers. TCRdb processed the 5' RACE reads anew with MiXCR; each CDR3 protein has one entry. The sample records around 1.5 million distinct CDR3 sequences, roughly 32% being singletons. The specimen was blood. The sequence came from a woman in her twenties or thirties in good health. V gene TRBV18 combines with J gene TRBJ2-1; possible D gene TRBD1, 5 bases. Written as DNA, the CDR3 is TGTGCCAGCTCACCACCGGCAGGGCGGAATGAGCAGTTCTTC. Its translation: CASSPPAGRNEQFF.